The rows below give T cell receptor beta chains drawn from one sample of a study of T cell responses to AZD1222 COVID-19 vaccine. The data were produced by immunoSEQ multiplex PCR, yet TCRdb's version contains in-frame clones alone and is incomplete. Altogether 180,000 or so clones are present, 88% being singletons, with the ten largest covering roughly 26%. This specimen consisted of peripheral blood, obtained 28 days after the second AZD1222 dose. These receptor sequences come from an adult who received the AZD1222 COVID-19 vaccine. Both conserved end residues are part of each CDR3. The D gene is left open where the match is weak.

10,-,TRBV6-5,TRBJ1-1,CASSNPQAFF,TGTGCCAGCAGTAACCCTCAGGCTTTCTTT
17,-,TRBV19,TRBJ1-1,CASSMFGRHLGNTEAFF,TGTGCCAGTAGTATGTTTGGCCGACACCTCGGTAACACTGAAGCTTTCTTT
16,TRBD2,TRBV19,TRBJ2-2,CASSIAGGRNTGELFF,TGTGCCAGTAGTATAGCCGGCGGGAGAAACACCGGGGAGCTGTTTTTT
13,-,TRBV28,TRBJ1-2,CASVPTVNYGYTF,TGTGCCAGCGTCCCGACCGTCAACTATGGCTACACCTTC
14,TRBD2,TRBV2,TRBJ2-1,CASRGLAGRNEQFF,TGTGCCAGCAGGGGGCTAGCGGGAAGGAATGAGCAGTTCTTC
14,-,TRBV10-3,TRBJ2-7,CAIKNGDSAYEQYF,TGTGCCATCAAAAACGGAGACAGTGCCTACGAGCAGTACTTC
16,-,TRBV19,TRBJ1-5,CASSTTHRYSNQPQHF,TGTGCCAGTAGTACGACGCACCGGTATAGCAATCAGCCCCAGCATTTT
13,-,TRBV12-3/TRBV12-4,TRBJ1-4,CASRGSSGEKLFF,TGTGCCAGCCGAGGTTCTTCAGGGGAAAAACTGTTTTTT
19,TRBD2,TRBV28,TRBJ2-1,CASSIVRSSGRAGYNEQFF,TGTGCCAGCAGTATCGTCCGGTCTAGCGGGAGGGCCGGTTACAATGAGCAGTTCTTC
18,-,TRBV28,TRBJ1-2,CASSSPGLGGTGNYGYTF,TGTGCCAGCAGTTCACCGGGGCTGGGGGGTACTGGGAACTATGGCTACACCTTC